This T cell receptor (beta chain) came from a study of shared clonotypes between healthy human individuals. Study-level information: Per donor, CD8 memory used one plate, CD8 naive used two, CD4 memory used three and CD4 naive used three.

This clone appeared a few times. The V end was cut by 4 bases, the J end by 5 bases, with 18 bases between. The germline CDR1 and CDR2 sequences are SGHRS and YFSETQ. This CDR3 is 16 amino acids long. Here immunoSEQ multiplex PCR was the method, and the copy in TCRdb shows in-frame clones only, minus some. Of 2 million to 2.5 million clones listed, around 92% are singletons. The chain recombines TRBV5-1 with TRBJ1-4; D perhaps matches TRBD1 (5 bases). The receptor was derived from a young man in good health. Some clones in this sample may be carry-over from other donors' samples. The sequenced material came from naive CD4+ T cells from PBMCs. Subset specified: CD45RA+ positively selected. The CDR3 region is CASSPTGWAQNEKLFF. The CDR3 coding sequence is TGCGCCAGCAGCCCTACAGGCTGGGCTCAAAATGAAAAACTGTTTTTT.